The source of this T cell receptor beta chain is a study of CD4 T cells in relation to SARS-CoV-2 and coronaviruses. Overall study: The HLA restriction of the shared crossreactive spike epitopes was mapped. General study findings and limits: No donor gave both pre-pandemic and post-infection samples. The cross-reactivity analysis covered only spike protein, not other viral proteins.

Naive and memory CD4+ T cell DNA was deep-sequenced without culture. Profiling relied on immunoSEQ multiplex PCR, and the TCRdb table lists in-frame clones only, not all of them. This sample carries around 69,000 clones, about 94% of them seen once, and the ten largest clones take approximately 0.14%. On this clone itself: Antigen unknown.

Before the COVID-19 pandemic, during about 2010-2018, CD4+ T cells were taken from unexposed donors. The germline CDR1 and CDR2 sequences are SGHTA and FQGNSA. Trimming removed 5 bases from V and 2 bases from J, with 7 bases in between. The CDR3 is made up of 13 amino acids. This clonotype was sampled from a human donor in good health. Sequencing input: naive CD4+ T cells from PBMCs. Described subset: naive CD4+ T cells isolated by negative enrichment. The chain couples TRBV7-2 to TRBJ1-5, with D possibly being TRBD1 (6 bases). CDR3 sequence: CASSQGRNQPQHF. In nucleotides, the CDR3 is TGTGCCAGCAGCCAGGGGCGCAATCAGCCCCAGCATTTT.